A selection of T cell receptor beta chains follows, all from one sample in a study of cytomegalovirus exposure and HLA in healthy donors. The assay was immunoSEQ multiplex PCR, and TCRdb's table has in-frame clones only and misses some. The sample has 150,000 to 200,000 clones; more than 70% are singletons. The sequenced sample consisted of PBMCs. These receptor sequences come from a male donor in good health and CMV-seronegative. Each CDR3 is given with its conserved first and last residue. D genes are given only for firm matches. The size entry is marked missing in some rows and otherwise reads once, few, many or a size class.

TRBD1 | TRBJ2-7 | few | TRBV27 | TGTGCCAGCAGTTTGGGGGACAGGGCTGAATACTACGAGCAGTACTTC | CASSLGDRAEYYEQYF
NA | TRBJ1-1 | NA | TRBV4-1 | TGCGCCAGCAGCCGCGCGGGGTCCGAGAACACTGAAGCTTTCTTT | CASSRAGSENTEAFF
NA | TRBJ2-7 | once | TRBV6-5 | TGTGCCAGCAGGAGGTCATCGACCTACGAGCAGTACTTC | CASRRSSTYEQYF
TRBD1 | TRBJ1-2 | NA | TRBV28 | TGTGCCAGCAGCCTAGGAAACCGGGACAGTTTAACCTTC | CASSLGNRDSLTF
TRBD1 | TRBJ1-5 | NA | TRBV23-1 | TGCGCCAGCAGTCCCGAGGGCAGGGGGTATAGCAATCAGCCCCAGCATTTT | CASSPEGRGYSNQPQHF
TRBD2 | TRBJ2-1 | NA | TRBV7-6 | TGTGCCAGCAGCTTAGTTGGGACTAGCGGGAGGGCCATGTACAATGAGCAGTTCTTC | CASSLVGTSGRAMYNEQFF
NA | TRBJ1-2 | once | TRBV29-1 | TGCAGCCTGTGGACAGCTTTATATGGCTACACCTTC | CSLWTALYGYTF
NA | TRBJ1-5 | NA | TRBV9 | TGTGCCAGCAGCTTTGGAACAGGTGTTAATCAGCCCCAGCATTTT | CASSFGTGVNQPQHF
TRBD2 | TRBJ2-2 | NA | TRBV6-5 | TGTGCCAGCAGTTCTAGCGGGATCGGCGGCGGGGAGCTGTTTTTT | CASSSSGIGGGELFF
NA | TRBJ2-2 | NA | TRBV27 | TGTGCCAGCAGCCCCGGGGGTAAGAACACCGGGGAGCTGTTTTTT | CASSPGGKNTGELFF
TRBD1 | TRBJ1-5 | NA | TRBV7-8 | TGTGCCAGCAGGCCCACAGGGGGGCTCACGAGCAATCAGCCCCAGCATTTT | CASRPTGGLTSNQPQHF
TRBD1 | TRBJ1-2 | NA | TRBV7-9 | TGTGCCAGCAGCTCTCGGACAGGGACCGAATATGGCTACACCTTC | CASSSRTGTEYGYTF
NA | TRBJ1-1 | few | TRBV10-1 | TGCGCCAGCAGTGAGGGACAAGGGACTGAAGCTTTCTTT | CASSEGQGTEAFF
NA | TRBJ2-2 | NA | TRBV5-1 | TGCGCCAGCAGCTTCCAGAACACCGGGGAGCTGTTTTTT | CASSFQNTGELFF
TRBD1 | TRBJ1-1 | few | TRBV9 | TGTGCCAGCAGCCCAGGGACAGGGGCCCTGAACACTGAAGCTTTCTTT | CASSPGTGALNTEAFF
NA | TRBJ2-1 | NA | TRBV7-2 | TGTGCCAGCAGCTCGGGCGGGACGGGGCCAATTTTACAACTCTTC | CASSSGGTGPILQLF
TRBD1 | TRBJ1-6 | few | TRBV18 | TGTGCCAGCTCACCGCCGGGACAGGGAAATTCACCCCTCCACTTT | CASSPPGQGNSPLHF
TRBD1 | TRBJ2-2 | NA | TRBV10-3 | TGTGCCATCAGTGAGGGGACAGAACACACCGGGGAGCTGTTTTTT | CAISEGTEHTGELFF
TRBD1 | TRBJ1-4 | NA | TRBV7-2 | TGTGCCAGCAGCTTATATAGGAGGGGGCAAGGTGAAAAACTGTTTTTT | CASSLYRRGQGEKLFF
TRBD1 | TRBJ1-5 | NA | TRBV7-2 | TGTGCCAGCAGCTTGGAGACAGGGGGAAATCAGCCCCAGCATTTT | CASSLETGGNQPQHF
NA | TRBJ1-5 | NA | TRBV19 | TGTGCCAGTAGTGAGAACAATCAGCCCCAGCATTTT | CASSENNQPQHF
NA | TRBJ1-5 | NA | TRBV6-6 | TGTGCCAGCAGTCGGGATAGCAATCAGCCCCAGCATTTT | CASSRDSNQPQHF
NA | TRBJ1-3 | NA | TRBV28 | TGTGCCAGCAGTGCAGGTACTTTTTCCTCTGGAAACACCATATATTTT | CASSAGTFSSGNTIYF
TRBD1 | TRBJ2-7 | NA | TRBV11-2 | TGTGCCAGCAGCCCCCTCCAGACAGGGTACCACGAGCAGTACTTC | CASSPLQTGYHEQYF
TRBD1 | TRBJ2-5 | NA | TRBV27 | TGTGCCAGCAGTATCCGGGACAGGTCGGAGACCCAGTACTTC | CASSIRDRSETQYF
TRBD1 | TRBJ2-1 | NA | TRBV27 | TGTGCCAGCAGTTTATGGACGGGACAGGGCAATGAGCAGTTCTTC | CASSLWTGQGNEQFF
NA | TRBJ2-7 | few | TRBV6-6 | TGTGCCAGCAGCGATTCGATGATTCGGGAGCAGTACTTC | CASSDSMIREQYF
NA | TRBJ2-5 | NA | TRBV9 | TGTGCCAGCAGCCCTAGCGTCTTGTTCGAGACCCAGTACTTC | CASSPSVLFETQYF
NA | TRBJ2-1 | once | TRBV7-3 | TGTGCCAGCAGCTTTCAGGCAGCTACATCCTACAATGAGCAGTTCTTC | CASSFQAATSYNEQFF
NA | TRBJ2-1 | NA | TRBV9 | TGTGCCAGCAGCTTCAGTGGCAATGAGCAGTTCTTC | CASSFSGNEQFF
TRBD2 | TRBJ2-1 | once | TRBV28 | TGTGCCAGCCCTCCTAGCGGAGGATACAATGAGCAGTTCTTC | CASPPSGGYNEQFF
TRBD2 | TRBJ2-2 | NA | TRBV7-2 | TGTGCCAGCAGCTTTAGCGGGAGCCGTCAGGAGCTGTTTTTT | CASSFSGSRQELFF
NA | TRBJ1-2 | NA | TRBV11-2 | TGTGCCAGCAGCTTAGCCGGTCCATTGGGCAGCTACACCTTC | CASSLAGPLGSYTF
TRBD1 | TRBJ2-7 | once | TRBV11-2 | TGTGCCAGCAGCTTCGACAGGGGAAGCTCCTACGAGCAGTACTTC | CASSFDRGSSYEQYF
NA | TRBJ2-7 | few | TRBV5-5 | TGTGCCAGCAGCTTTTATTCCGGGTCCGATGTGTGGGAGCAGTACTTC | CASSFYSGSDVWEQYF
NA | TRBJ1-2 | NA | TRBV27 | TGTGCCAGCGGGTCAGGGTTAATCTATGGCTACACCTTC | CASGSGLIYGYTF
NA | TRBJ2-6 | once | TRBV9 | TGTGCCAGCAGCCCATTCAGCTCTGGGGCCAACGTCCTGACTTTC | CASSPFSSGANVLTF
NA | TRBJ1-5 | few | TRBV2 | TGTGCCAGCAGTAGCTCCTCGGGAGATCAGCCCCAGCATTTT | CASSSSSGDQPQHF
NA | TRBJ1-5 | few | TRBV2 | TGTGCCAGCAGTGCCCCGGGGCCCCAGCATTTT | CASSAPGPQHF
TRBD2 | TRBJ2-3 | once | TRBV4-1 | TGCGCCAGCAGCCAAGAGGATCCGGGGGGGCCTCAAGATACGCAGTATTTT | CASSQEDPGGPQDTQYF
NA | TRBJ1-5 | NA | TRBV19 | TGTGCCAGTAGTATAGGGGGGCAGAGAAATCAGCCCCAGCATTTT | CASSIGGQRNQPQHF
NA | TRBJ2-3 | NA | TRBV5-6 | TGTGCCAGCAGCTTCGGTGTCACAGATACGCAGTATTTT | CASSFGVTDTQYF
TRBD1 | TRBJ2-7 | NA | TRBV7-2 | TGTGCCAGCAGCTTAATGCCAGGGGGTAACCACGAGCAGTACTTC | CASSLMPGGNHEQYF
TRBD2 | TRBJ2-3 | NA | TRBV4-1 | TGCGCCAGCAGTCACTATTTTCCCAGCCCACTAAACGTAGCGGGTGCCCCTACGCAGTATTTT | CASSHYFPSPLNVAGAPTQYF
NA | TRBJ2-1 | NA | TRBV5-1 | TGCGCCAGCAGCTTTACAGGGTCCGGCAGTGAGCAGTTCTTC | CASSFTGSGSEQFF
TRBD2 | TRBJ2-2 | NA | TRBV19 | TGTGCCAGTAGTATATCCCTAGCGGGCTTTAACACCGGGGAGCTGTTTTTT | CASSISLAGFNTGELFF
NA | TRBJ1-1 | once | TRBV30 | TGTGCCTGGAGTGTACCGATACGAGGAGGTGAAGCTTTCTTT | CAWSVPIRGGEAFF
NA | TRBJ1-2 | NA | TRBV20-1 | TGCAGTGCTAGTTCGGGATATGGCTACACCTTC | CSASSGYGYTF
NA | TRBJ2-7 | NA | TRBV30 | TGTGCCTGGTCCTCTTTAGTGGGACTGACGACCTACGAGCAGTACTTC | CAWSSLVGLTTYEQYF
NA | TRBJ2-7 | NA | TRBV6-1 | TGTGCCAGCAGTGACCGCTACGAGCAGTACTTC | CASSDRYEQYF
NA | TRBJ1-1 | NA | TRBV29-1 | TGCAGCGGACGAGGGACATCAAACACTGAAGCTTTCTTT | CSGRGTSNTEAFF
NA | TRBJ2-1 | NA | TRBV7-9 | TGTGCCAGCAGTCTTAGCGGGACAGAGAACCACAATGAGCAGTTCTTC | CASSLSGTENHNEQFF
TRBD1 | TRBJ1-5 | NA | TRBV4-2 | TGTGCCAGCAGCCCGATCGGACAGGGAGAAGACAATCAGCCCCAGCATTTT | CASSPIGQGEDNQPQHF
NA | TRBJ2-2 | NA | TRBV5-6 | TGTGCCAGCAGACGGGTTGAGACAGAGCTAACCGGGGAGCTGTTTTTT | CASRRVETELTGELFF
NA | TRBJ2-7 | NA | TRBV29-1 | TGCAGCGTTCGGGTAGAGGCACTGAACGAGCAGTACTTC | CSVRVEALNEQYF
TRBD1 | TRBJ2-7 | few | TRBV7-9 | TGTGCCAGCAGCTTGGGACAGGGGGCCTACGAGCAGTACTTC | CASSLGQGAYEQYF
NA | TRBJ1-3 | NA | TRBV29-1 | TGCAGCGTCTCTGAGACAGCGGGAAACACCATATATTTT | CSVSETAGNTIYF
NA | TRBJ1-2 | NA | TRBV21-1 | TGTGCCAGCAGCAAAGGCAGGAACTATGGCTACACCTTC | CASSKGRNYGYTF